The 2 T cell receptor beta chains listed next were all sequenced from one sample in a study of T cell clusters in autoimmune cytopenias. TRB amplification used approximately 0.25 ug of peripheral blood genomic DNA. Multiplex touch-down PCR amplified TRB using TRB-A and TRB-B pools in one tube. With the multiplex PCR reads reprocessed, TCRdb shows one record per CDR3 protein and no DNA. The table for this sample gives roughly 2,000 distinct CDR3 sequences. Material for sequencing was peripheral blood. These receptors came from a human donor with an autoimmune cytopenia or autoimmune hepatitis (not recorded which).

The chain combines TRBV28 with TRBJ1-4; the TCRdb D gene call, TRBD1, has no DNA to confirm it. CDR1 and CDR2 from the germline V gene are MDHEN and SYDVKM. The CDR3 consists of 15 residues. CDR3 protein: CASSPLEGAGEKLFF. The variable domain in full, with the rest retrieved from reference TRBV28 and TRBJ1-4, is DVKVTQSSRYLVKRTGEKVFLECVQDMDHENMFWYRQDPGLGLRLIYFSYDVKMKEKGDIPEGYSVSREKKERFSLILESASTNQTSMYLCASSPLEGAGEKLFFGSGTQLSVL.

This clonotype is identified as medium-sized from frequency. V is TRBV5-1 and J is TRBJ2-3; TCRdb's D gene call, TRBD1, goes unchecked for lack of DNA. This CDR3 is built from 15 residues. Per the germline V gene, CDR1 is SGHRS and CDR2 is YFSETQ. The CDR3 sequence: CASSLPAGGTDTQYF.